This TCR beta chain originates from a study of T cell responses to AZD1222 COVID-19 vaccine. Study results and caveats: Mostly white British, mostly female donors; authors suggested clonal diversity may be underestimated.

Remarks on this clone: Its antigen remains unidentified.

Clones were read by immunoSEQ multiplex PCR, and TCRdb kept only the in-frame ones, dropping some. Of more than 150,000 clones in the sample, less than 95% were seen once. The sequencing here drew on peripheral blood, taken on day 0 of AZD1222 vaccination. This sequence originates from an adult in good health.

CDR3 loop: CASSQERDRGYEQYF. DNA for the CDR3: TGCGCCAGCAGCCAAGAGCGAGACAGGGGGTACGAGCAGTACTTC. The J gene is TRBJ2-7, the V gene TRBV4-3; 9 bases are shared with TRBD1. V lost 0 bases and J lost 4; bases outside the gene matches: 4. The CDR3 sequence is 15 residues long. Looked up from germline, CDR1 is LGHNA and CDR2 is YSLEER.